This T cell receptor beta chain was found in a study of preoperative IRX-2 immunotherapy in early breast cancer. Described treatment: preoperative locoregional IRX-2 cytokine immunotherapy. This phase Ib study tested locoregional IRX-2 cytokine immunotherapy given before surgery. Sequencing was performed with immunoSEQ multiplex PCR; in TCRdb, only in-frame clones are kept and a portion is missing. The sample consists of thousands of clones, 65% to 85% of them appearing once. This CDR3 is built from 15 residues. Germline assignment: CDR1 GTSNPN and CDR2 SVGIG (reference sequence). Trimming shortened V by 2 bases and J by 0 bases, and 14 bases separated the two germline ends.

The sample was tumor tissue, taken after IRX-2 immunotherapy. The chain has TRBV30 and TRBJ2-7; D is unclear. The origin of this receptor is a human donor with breast cancer. CDR3 protein: CAWSRSGSPSYEQYF. CDR3 coding DNA: TGTGCCTGGAGTAGGTCAGGTTCCCCCTCCTACGAGCAGTACTTC.